The subject of this entry is one T cell receptor (beta chain). The naive CD8 fraction comprised CD45RO-negative cells positively selected for CCR7 and excluded terminally differentiated effector memory CD45RA+ cells. With 7 bases clipped from V and 3 bases from J, the junction kept 4 bases outside the gene matches. The CDR3 has 13 amino acids. The data derive from a study of shared clonotypes between healthy human individuals. Measured with immunoSEQ multiplex PCR; TCRdb has only the in-frame clones, and not every one. The sample lists approximately 2,200,000 clones; 85% to 95% were seen once. Sequencing input: naive CD8+ T cells from PBMCs. This sequence originates from a man aged 18 to 35 in good health. Some clones in this sample may be carry-over from other donors' samples. The chain employs TRBV23-1 and TRBJ2-3; 7 bases fit TRBD1. TRBV23-1 is reported as an ORF; its role is uncertain. CDR3 region: CASTKGQTDTQYF. The CDR3 DNA is TGCGCCAGCACGAAGGGACAGACAGATACGCAGTATTTT.